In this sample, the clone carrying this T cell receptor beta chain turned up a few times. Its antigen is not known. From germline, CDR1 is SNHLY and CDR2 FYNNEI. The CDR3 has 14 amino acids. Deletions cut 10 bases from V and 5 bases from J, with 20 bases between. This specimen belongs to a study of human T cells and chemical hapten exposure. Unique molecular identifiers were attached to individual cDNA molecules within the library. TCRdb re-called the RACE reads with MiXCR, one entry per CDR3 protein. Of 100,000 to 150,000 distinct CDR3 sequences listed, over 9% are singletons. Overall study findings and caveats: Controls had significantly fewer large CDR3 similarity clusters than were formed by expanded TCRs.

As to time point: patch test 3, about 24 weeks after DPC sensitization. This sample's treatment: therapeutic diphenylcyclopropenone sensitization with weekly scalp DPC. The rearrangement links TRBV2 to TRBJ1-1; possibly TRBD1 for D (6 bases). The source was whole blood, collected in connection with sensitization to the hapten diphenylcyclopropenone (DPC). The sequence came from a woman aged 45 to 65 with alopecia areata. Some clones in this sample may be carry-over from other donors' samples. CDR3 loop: CATLRSQGGTEAFF. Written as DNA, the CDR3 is TGTGCCACCTTACGATCACAGGGAGGGACTGAAGCTTTCTTT.